The following is a T cell receptor (beta chain) sequence with its context. V was pared by 7 bases and J by 4 bases, with 11 bases of the junction left unmatched. Germline V gene lookup returns CDR1 MNHEY and CDR2 SMNVEV (reference sequence). The CDR3 totals 15 residues. MiXCR, applied by TCRdb to the 5' RACE reads, yields one record per CDR3 protein. The table has some 210,000 distinct CDR3 sequences, approximately 15% seen once. The sample comes from a study of identical twins. This same sample was also part of a study on T cells expressing NK-cell markers.

Specimen: CD8+ T cells sorted from blood. The gene calls are TRBV27 and TRBJ2-7, with TRBD2 matching over 9 bases. The TCR originated in a woman aged 18-35 years in good health. CDR3 residues: CASTYSGRRKYEQYF. In nucleotides, the CDR3 is TGTGCCAGCACCTATAGCGGGAGACGGAAATACGAGCAGTACTTC.